These 6 T cell receptor beta chains were sequenced from one sample in a study of cytomegalovirus exposure and HLA in healthy donors. The PCR had 60 Vbeta and 13 Jbeta primers. Clones were read by immunoSEQ multiplex PCR, and TCRdb kept only the in-frame ones, dropping some. The sample lists around 160,000 clones; 68% were seen once. Sample: PBMCs. The receptor source for this set is a woman between 18 and 29 years old in good health and CMV-seropositive.

The J gene is TRBJ2-7, the V gene TRBV28; 10 nucleotides agree with TRBD1. Germline lookup yields CDR1 MDHEN and CDR2 SYDVKM. The CDR3 is made up of 15 amino acids. The J segment lost 7 bases and the V segment lost 6 bases, leaving 12 bases of the junction unmatched. The CDR3 DNA sequence: TGTGCCAGCAGCCCCGGGACAGGGGCACCTACGGAGCAGTACTTC. Protein product: CASSPGTGAPTEQYF.

J is TRBJ2-1 and V is TRBV5-8; the match to TRBD2 covers 9 bases. Trimming cost V 6 bases and J 6 bases; bases outside gene matches: 7. The CDR3 runs to 14 residues. CDR1 is SGHTS and CDR2 is YDEGEE in the germline V gene. The CDR3 DNA reads as TGTGCCAGCAAGAGAGGACTAGCGCCCAATGAGCAGTTCTTC. The encoded protein is CASKRGLAPNEQFF.

The chain is built from TRBV7-9 and TRBJ2-7, with D perhaps matching TRBD1 (7 bases). The CDR3 loop spans 16 amino acids. Trimming removed 3 bases from V and 2 bases from J, with 17 bases in between. Germline V gene lookup returns CDR1 SEHNR and CDR2 FQNEAQ (reference sequence). The CDR3 nucleotides read TGTGCCAGCAGCTTTTATGGGCAGGGGGGAACCTACGAGCAGTACTTC. Translating gives CASSFYGQGGTYEQYF.

This clone was detected only a few times. This chain connects TRBV30 to TRBJ1-5; TRBD1 matches at 9 bases. Germline V gene sequence: CDR1 GTSNPN, CDR2 SVGIG (reference sequence). The J segment lost 7 bases and the V segment lost 3 bases, leaving 10 bases of the junction unmatched. CDR3 length: 15 residues. The CDR3, as DNA: TGTGCCTGGAGCCTCCGGGACAGGGAGGTGCAGCCCCAGCATTTT. Residues: CAWSLRDREVQPQHF.

J is TRBJ2-1 and V is TRBV2, with D unclear. Trimming stripped 10 bases from V and 0 bases from J, with 13 bases between. The germline V gene has CDR1 SNHLY and CDR2 FYNNEI. This CDR3 has 14 amino acids. CDR3 sequence: CATTRLSSYNEQFF. CDR3 bases: TGTGCCACCACTCGGTTGAGCTCCTACAATGAGCAGTTCTTC.

This clone was seen only once. The chain links TRBV7-9 to TRBJ2-7; TRBD2 agrees at 8 bases. J lost 5 bases, V lost 4 bases, and 10 bases had no gene match. The germline gives CDR1 SEHNR, CDR2 FQNEAQ (reference sequence). The CDR3 spans 15 residues. CDR3 residues: CASSYLLAGPNEQYF. The CDR3 DNA follows: TGTGCCAGCAGCTACCTTTTAGCGGGGCCCAACGAGCAGTACTTC.